Listed below are T cell receptor beta chains from one sample, sequenced in a study of T cell changes during pregnancy in multiple sclerosis. Sequencing used immunoSEQ multiplex PCR; TCRdb keeps in-frame clones, though not all of them. The profile shows under 110,000 clones, about 89% of them singletons. Material: peripheral blood, obtained before pregnancy. These receptors all come from a female donor with multiple sclerosis, enrolled in a pregnancy study. Both conserved end residues are trimmed from each CDR3.

V gene,J gene,CDR3 protein
TRBV6-1,TRBJ2-7,ASTYLEGTDYEQY
TRBV5-1,TRBJ2-1,ASTVGQGIGEQF
TRBV19,TRBJ1-5,ASNPGQPNQPQH
TRBV5-4,TRBJ2-5,ASSLVMSGQETQY
TRBV5-1,TRBJ2-2,ASRTAGLAGTGELF
TRBV7-8,TRBJ2-5,ASSLGQDTSQETQY
TRBV7-2,TRBJ2-1,ASSLYGREGGLRYEQF
TRBV5-5,TRBJ1-5,ASSSAGQGGQPQH
TRBV19,TRBJ1-5,ASSFLGTGGGQPQH
TRBV16,TRBJ2-3,ASSPSGSDSTDTQY
TRBV7-2,TRBJ2-7,ASRRDRNTYEQY
TRBV7-3,TRBJ2-3,ASSPLEGATQY
TRBV4-3,TRBJ2-1,ASSQDRMRREQF
TRBV11-3,TRBJ1-1,ASSFKGQLNTEAF
TRBV10-3,TRBJ2-7,AISEPGLAGGHNEQY
TRBV11-2,TRBJ2-5,ASSSYGRAGETQY
TRBV9,TRBJ1-3,ASSALDRGIY
TRBV6-1,TRBJ2-7,ASSRAGARPYEQY
TRBV28,TRBJ1-1,ASSLYSGTEAF
TRBV11-3,TRBJ1-2,ASSQHGTGNGYT
TRBV2,TRBJ2-3,ASRRTGPDTQY
TRBV12-1,TRBJ1-1,ASSIRQGPANTEAF
TRBV7-2,TRBJ1-2,ASSSIGGGQDYGYT
TRBV6-5,TRBJ1-2,ASRRQGANYGYT
TRBV5-4,TRBJ2-5,ASTLSGERGETQY
TRBV9,TRBJ2-3,ASSVDQRGGVDTQY
TRBV2,TRBJ1-5,ASSTGGWQPQH
TRBV6-4,TRBJ1-2,ASRRTGLGANYGYT
TRBV15,TRBJ2-1,ATSRGGGGYNEQF
TRBV5-1,TRBJ2-7,ASSPYRGEQY
TRBV2,TRBJ1-1,ASREDSLKTEAF
TRBV6-6,TRBJ1-5,ASRTGTGRGQPQH
TRBV30,TRBJ2-1,AWSSYSGSNEQF
TRBV7-4,TRBJ2-1,ASSLPSRYNEQF
TRBV6-1,TRBJ1-5,ASSELGSGPQH
TRBV14,TRBJ2-1,ASSQGGLAGNNEQF
TRBV5-4,TRBJ2-7,ASSLAAAGNYEQY
TRBV6-6,TRBJ1-1,ASSYSKGQGRVEAF
TRBV2,TRBJ2-7,ASSAPASGGGEQY
TRBV7-9,TRBJ2-7,ASSHVGLAGSYEQY
TRBV19,TRBJ1-2,ASSTYSYGYT
TRBV7-7,TRBJ2-7,ASSLRTSVLTYEQY
TRBV11-2,TRBJ1-1,ASSLQKNTEAF
TRBV28,TRBJ1-2,ASSPDRLRGYT
TRBV10-3,TRBJ2-1,AISEAGTSREQF
TRBV19,TRBJ1-2,ASTSVLGQTRLNGYT
TRBV4-2,TRBJ2-7,ASSHHGQGSYEQY
TRBV28,TRBJ2-7,ASSLTSGSYEQY
TRBV10-3,TRBJ2-7,AISEVDRDGEQY
TRBV11-2,TRBJ2-1,ASSAILRTSGLDNEQF
TRBV7-7,TRBJ2-1,ASSPSGLLSSYNEQF
TRBV5-4,TRBJ2-1,ASTSELAEQF
TRBV18,TRBJ2-5,ASSPIGPGGVIEETQY
TRBV27,TRBJ1-6,ASSLRGSPLH
TRBV11-1,TRBJ2-7,ASSSASASYEQY
TRBV18,TRBJ1-2,ASSPRGEGGYT
TRBV2,TRBJ2-2,ASRGGNTGELF
TRBV9,TRBJ1-1,ASSVGDRLNTEAF
TRBV5-4,TRBJ2-3,ASSPGLAGLVTDTQY
TRBV5-6,TRBJ1-1,ASSLGFRDTEAF